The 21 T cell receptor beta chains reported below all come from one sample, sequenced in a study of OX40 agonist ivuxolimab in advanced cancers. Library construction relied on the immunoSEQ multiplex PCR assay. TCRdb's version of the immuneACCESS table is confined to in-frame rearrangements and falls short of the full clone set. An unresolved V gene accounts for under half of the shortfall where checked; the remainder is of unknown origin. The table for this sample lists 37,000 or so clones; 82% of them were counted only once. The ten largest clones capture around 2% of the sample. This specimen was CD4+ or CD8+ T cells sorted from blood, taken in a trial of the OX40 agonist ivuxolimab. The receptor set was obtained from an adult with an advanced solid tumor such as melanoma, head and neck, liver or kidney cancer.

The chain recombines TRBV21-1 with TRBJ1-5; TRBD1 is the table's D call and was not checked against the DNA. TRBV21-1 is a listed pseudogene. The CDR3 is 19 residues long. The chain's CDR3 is CASSNGRDRGGLGNQPQHF. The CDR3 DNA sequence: TGTGCCAGCAGCAATGGAAGGGACAGGGGGGGTTTGGGGAATCAGCCCCAGCATTTT.

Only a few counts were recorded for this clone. The CDR3 region has the DNA TGCGCCAGCAGCCAAGAGGCGGCGTCTGGGGCCAACGTCCTGACTTTC. Protein sequence: CASSQEAASGANVLTF. The chain carries TRBV4-3 and TRBJ2-6, with D uncertain. This CDR3 contains 16 residues. CDR1 LGHNA and CDR2 YSLEER come from the germline V gene. Trimming removed 0 bases at V and 1 base at J, with 7 bases between.

The CDR3 nucleotides read TGTGCCAGCAGCCACATAGGGGGCAGCGTCTATGGCTACACCTTC. Its translation: CASSHIGGSVYGYTF. V usage is TRBV4-2 and J usage is TRBJ1-2, with 7 bases identical to TRBD1. Trimming cost V 3 bases and J 4 bases; bases outside gene matches: 8. This CDR3 is 15 amino acids long. Germline CDR1 and CDR2: LGHNA and YNFKEQ.

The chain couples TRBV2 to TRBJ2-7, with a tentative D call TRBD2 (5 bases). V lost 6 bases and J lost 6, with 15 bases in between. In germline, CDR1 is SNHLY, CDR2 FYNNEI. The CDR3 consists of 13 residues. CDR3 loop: CASRVLPDFEQYF. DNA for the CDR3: TGTGCCAGCAGAGTACTACCGGACTTCGAGCAGTACTTC.

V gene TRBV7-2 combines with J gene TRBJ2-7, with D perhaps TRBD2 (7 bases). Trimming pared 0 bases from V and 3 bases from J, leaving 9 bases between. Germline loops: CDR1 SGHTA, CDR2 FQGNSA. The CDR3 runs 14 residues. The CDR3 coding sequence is TGTGCCAGCAGCTTAGCGGGGGGGCACTACGAGCAGTACTTC. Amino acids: CASSLAGGHYEQYF. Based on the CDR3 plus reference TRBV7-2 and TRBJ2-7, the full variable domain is GAGVSQSPSNKVTEKGKDVELRCDPISGHTALYWYRQSLGQGLEFLIYFQGNSAPDKSGLPSDRFSAERTGGSVSTLTIQRTQQEDSAVYLCASSLAGGHYEQYFGPGTRLTVT.

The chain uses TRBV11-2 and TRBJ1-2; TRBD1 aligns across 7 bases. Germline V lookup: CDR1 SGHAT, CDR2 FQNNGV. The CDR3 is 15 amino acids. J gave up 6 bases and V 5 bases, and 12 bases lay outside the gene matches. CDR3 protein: CASSPGQVFEDGYTF. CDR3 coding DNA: TGTGCCAGCAGCCCCGGACAGGTCTTCGAAGATGGCTACACCTTC.

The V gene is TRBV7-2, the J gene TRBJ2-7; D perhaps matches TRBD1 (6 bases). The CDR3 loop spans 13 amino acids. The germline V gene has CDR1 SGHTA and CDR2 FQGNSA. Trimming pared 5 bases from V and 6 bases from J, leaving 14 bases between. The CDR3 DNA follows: TGTGCCAGCAGCCGCAACAGGGCCAGCGAGCAGTACTTC. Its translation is CASSRNRASEQYF.

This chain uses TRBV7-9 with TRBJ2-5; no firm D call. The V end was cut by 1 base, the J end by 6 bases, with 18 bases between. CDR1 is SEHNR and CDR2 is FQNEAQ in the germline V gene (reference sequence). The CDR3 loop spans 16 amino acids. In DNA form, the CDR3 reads TGTGCCAGCAGCTTAGTTCCCCCGGAATCCATACAGACCCAGTACTTC. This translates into CASSLVPPESIQTQYF.

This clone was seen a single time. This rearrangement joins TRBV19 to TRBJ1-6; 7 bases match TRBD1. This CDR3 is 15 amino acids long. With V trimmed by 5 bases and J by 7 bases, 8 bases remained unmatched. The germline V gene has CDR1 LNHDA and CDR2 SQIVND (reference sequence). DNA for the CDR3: TGTGCCAGTAGTTCCCGGCCAGGGGGAAATTCACCCCTCCACTTT. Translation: CASSSRPGGNSPLHF.

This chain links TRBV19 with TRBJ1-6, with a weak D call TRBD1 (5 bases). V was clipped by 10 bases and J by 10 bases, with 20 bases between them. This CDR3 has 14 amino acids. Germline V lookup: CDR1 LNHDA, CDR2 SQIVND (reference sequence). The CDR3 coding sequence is TGTGCCACCTCGAGTTTGGAGGGGAGGTCACCCCTCCACTTT. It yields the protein CATSSLEGRSPLHF.

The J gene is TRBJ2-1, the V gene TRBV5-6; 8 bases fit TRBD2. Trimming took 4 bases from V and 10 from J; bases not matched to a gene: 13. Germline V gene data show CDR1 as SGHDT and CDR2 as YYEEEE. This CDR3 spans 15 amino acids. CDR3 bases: TGTGCCAGCAGCCCCCAAGCGGGGGCTGGCGAGGAGCAGTTCTTC. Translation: CASSPQAGAGEEQFF. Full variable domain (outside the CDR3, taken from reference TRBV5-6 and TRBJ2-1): DAGVTQSPTHLIKTRGQQVTLRCSPKSGHDTVSWYQQALGQGPQFIFQYYEEEERQRGNFPDRFSGHQFPNYSSELNVNALLLGDSALYLCASSPQAGAGEEQFFGPGTRLTVL.

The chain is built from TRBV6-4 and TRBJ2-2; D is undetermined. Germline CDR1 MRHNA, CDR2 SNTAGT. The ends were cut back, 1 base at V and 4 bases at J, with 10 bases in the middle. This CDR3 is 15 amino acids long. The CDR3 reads CASSDFKARTGELFF. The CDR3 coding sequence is TGTGCCAGCAGTGACTTCAAGGCACGCACCGGGGAGCTGTTTTTT.

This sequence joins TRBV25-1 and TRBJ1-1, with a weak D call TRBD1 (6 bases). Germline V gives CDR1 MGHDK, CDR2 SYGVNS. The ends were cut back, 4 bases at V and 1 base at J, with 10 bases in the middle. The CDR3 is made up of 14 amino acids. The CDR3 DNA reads TGTGCCAGCAGTGCGTACAGGGAGAACACTGAAGCTTTCTTT. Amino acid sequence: CASSAYRENTEAFF.

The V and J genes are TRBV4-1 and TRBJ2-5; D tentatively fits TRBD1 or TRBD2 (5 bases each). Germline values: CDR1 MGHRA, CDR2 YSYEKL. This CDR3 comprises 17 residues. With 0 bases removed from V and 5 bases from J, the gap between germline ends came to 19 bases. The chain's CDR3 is CASSQDGGVGLGETQYF. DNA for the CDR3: TGCGCCAGCAGCCAAGATGGGGGAGTCGGCCTCGGGGAGACCCAGTACTTC.

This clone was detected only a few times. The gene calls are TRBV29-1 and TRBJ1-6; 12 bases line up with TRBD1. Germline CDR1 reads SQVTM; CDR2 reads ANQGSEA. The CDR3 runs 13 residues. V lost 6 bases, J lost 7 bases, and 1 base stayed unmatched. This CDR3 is CSVGTGGNSPLHF. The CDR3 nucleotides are TGCAGCGTGGGGACAGGGGGCAATTCACCCCTCCACTTT.

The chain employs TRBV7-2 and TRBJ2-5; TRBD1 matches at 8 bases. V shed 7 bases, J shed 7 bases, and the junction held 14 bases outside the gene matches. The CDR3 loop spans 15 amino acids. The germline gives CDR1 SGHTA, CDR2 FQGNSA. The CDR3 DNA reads TGTGCCAGCAACCCCGGACAGGGTAAATGGGCGACCCAGTACTTC. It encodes CASNPGQGKWATQYF.

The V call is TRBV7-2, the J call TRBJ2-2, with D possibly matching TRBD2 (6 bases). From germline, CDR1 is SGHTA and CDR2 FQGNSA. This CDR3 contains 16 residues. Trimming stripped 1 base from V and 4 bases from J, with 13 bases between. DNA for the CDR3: TGTGCCAGCAGCTTAGGACTAGTCTCGAGCACCGGGGAGCTGTTTTTT. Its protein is CASSLGLVSSTGELFF.

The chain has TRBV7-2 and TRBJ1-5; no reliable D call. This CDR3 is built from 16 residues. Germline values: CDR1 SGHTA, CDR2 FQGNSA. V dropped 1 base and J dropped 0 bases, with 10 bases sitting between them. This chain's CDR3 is CASSLGSPVSNQPQHF. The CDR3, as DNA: TGTGCCAGCAGCTTAGGATCCCCTGTTAGCAATCAGCCCCAGCATTTT. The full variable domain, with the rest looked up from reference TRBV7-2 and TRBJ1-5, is GAGVSQSPSNKVTEKGKDVELRCDPISGHTALYWYRQSLGQGLEFLIYFQGNSAPDKSGLPSDRFSAERTGGSVSTLTIQRTQQEDSAVYLCASSLGSPVSNQPQHFGDGTRLSIL.

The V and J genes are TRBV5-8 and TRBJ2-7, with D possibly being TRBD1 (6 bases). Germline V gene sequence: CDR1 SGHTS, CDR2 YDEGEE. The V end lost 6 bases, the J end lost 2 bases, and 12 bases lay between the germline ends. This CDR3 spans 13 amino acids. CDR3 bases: TGTGCCAGCACCCGACAGGCAACCTACGAGCAGTACTTC. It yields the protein CASTRQATYEQYF.

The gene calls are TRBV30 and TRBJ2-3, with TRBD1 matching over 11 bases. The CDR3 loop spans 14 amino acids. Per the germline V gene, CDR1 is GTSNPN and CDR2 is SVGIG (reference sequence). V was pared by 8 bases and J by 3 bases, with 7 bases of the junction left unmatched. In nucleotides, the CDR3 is TGTGCCCTAAGGACAGGGGGCATGACAGATACGCAGTATTTT. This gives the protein CALRTGGMTDTQYF.

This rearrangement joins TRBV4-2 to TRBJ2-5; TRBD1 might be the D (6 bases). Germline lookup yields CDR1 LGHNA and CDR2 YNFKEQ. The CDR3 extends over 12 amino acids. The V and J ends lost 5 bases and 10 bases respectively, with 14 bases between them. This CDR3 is CASSEQGGGQYF. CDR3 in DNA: TGTGCCAGCAGCGAACAGGGTGGCGGCCAGTACTTC.